This T cell receptor (beta chain) was captured by sequencing in a study of CD8+ T cells in alopecia areata. It was cDNA, reverse transcribed from extracted RNA, that served as the sequencing template. The data were produced by immunoSEQ multiplex PCR, yet TCRdb's version contains in-frame clones alone and is incomplete. The table includes approximately 200,000 clones, around 43% detected once. CDR1 SQVTM and CDR2 ANQGSEA come from the germline V gene. V was shortened by 7 bases and J by 6 bases, with 16 bases between the two germline ends. The CDR3 runs to 12 residues. The sample's treatment: oral pan-JAK inhibitor, 5-10 mg twice daily.

Material: CD4+ T cells sorted from blood, obtained around week 37, from a patient treated with tofacitinib. The sequence was obtained from a human donor with alopecia areata. The chain employs TRBV29-1 and TRBJ2-7; D possibly uses TRBD1 or TRBD2 (6 bases each). The CDR3 nucleotides are TGCAGCGCTGCCGGTGGGGGGCGCGAGCAGTACTTC. Encoded protein: CSAAGGGREQYF.